These T cell receptor beta chains were read from a single sample in a study of technical replicates of blood from a few donors. Here immunoSEQ multiplex PCR was the method, and the copy in TCRdb shows in-frame clones only, minus some. The profile shows around 70,000 clones, approximately 94% of them singletons. The sequenced sample was T cells isolated from PBMCs. These receptors originate from a human donor in good health. Each CDR3 is given with its conserved first and last residue. The D gene is left open where the match is weak. Clone size appears in some rows only: once, few, many, or a class for an expanded clone.

J gene	V gene	clone size	D gene	CDR3 protein	CDR3 DNA
TRBJ1-1	TRBV28	once	NA	CASSFFLGSEAFF	TGTGCCAGCAGTTTTTTTTTGGGCAGTGAAGCTTTCTTT
TRBJ2-1	TRBV19	NA	TRBD2	CASSSNSGRAGNEQFF	TGTGCCAGTAGTTCAAATAGCGGGAGGGCGGGGAATGAGCAGTTCTTC
TRBJ1-1	TRBV7-9	NA	NA	CASSLSLGHLEAFF	TGTGCCAGCAGCTTAAGCCTAGGACACCTTGAAGCTTTCTTT
TRBJ2-2	TRBV14	few	NA	CASSTRGGAKAGELFF	TGTGCCAGCAGCACCCGGGGAGGCGCGAAGGCCGGGGAGCTGTTTTTT
TRBJ2-1	TRBV7-3	NA	TRBD2	CASSLLAGAVNEQFF	TGTGCCAGCAGCTTATTAGCGGGAGCGGTCAATGAGCAGTTCTTC
TRBJ2-3	TRBV7-8	NA	TRBD2	CASSLGLAYTDTQYF	TGTGCCAGCAGCCTGGGACTAGCGTACACAGATACGCAGTATTTT
TRBJ1-5	TRBV19	NA	TRBD1	CASSAGGSNQPQHF	TGTGCCAGTTCCGCAGGGGGCTCCAATCAGCCCCAGCATTTT
TRBJ1-2	TRBV30	NA	TRBD1	CAWSNRDRGYGYTF	TGTGCCTGGAGTAACCGGGACAGAGGGTATGGCTACACCTTC
TRBJ2-1	TRBV9	once	NA	CASSNHGSSYNEQFF	TGTGCCAGCAGCAACCACGGGAGCTCCTACAATGAGCAGTTCTTC
TRBJ1-2	TRBV7-9	NA	TRBD1	CASSPWTGNYGYTF	TGTGCCAGCAGCCCATGGACAGGGAACTATGGCTACACCTTC
TRBJ2-2	TRBV28	once	NA	CASSLLPENTGELFF	TGTGCCAGCAGTTTACTACCCGAGAACACCGGGGAGCTGTTTTTT
TRBJ2-5	TRBV4-2	NA	TRBD2	CASSQDSASGRETQYF	TGTGCCAGCAGCCAAGATTCCGCTAGCGGGAGAGAGACCCAGTACTTC
TRBJ2-2	TRBV9	NA	NA	CASSVVATGELFF	TGTGCCAGCAGCGTAGTAGCTACCGGGGAGCTGTTTTTT
TRBJ2-3	TRBV25-1	NA	NA	CASSPPRGMGTQYF	TGTGCCAGCAGTCCTCCGAGAGGGATGGGTACGCAGTATTTT
TRBJ2-7	TRBV7-9	NA	TRBD1	CASSRNRGRISPYEQYF	TGTGCCAGCAGCCGGAACAGGGGCCGCATATCCCCCTACGAGCAGTACTTC
TRBJ2-3	TRBV6-6	NA	TRBD2	CASSYWAGERGDTQYF	TGTGCCAGCAGTTACTGGGCGGGAGAACGAGGAGATACGCAGTATTTT
TRBJ2-7	TRBV9	NA	NA	CASSPRFGAGHEQYF	TGTGCCAGCAGCCCTCGCTTTGGCGCGGGTCACGAGCAGTACTTC
TRBJ2-7	TRBV28	NA	TRBD1	CASSSGSGQGSYEQYF	TGTGCCAGCAGCTCCGGCTCGGGACAGGGATCCTACGAGCAGTACTTC
TRBJ1-2	TRBV9	NA	NA	CASSVANGGYGYTF	TGTGCCAGCAGCGTAGCTAATGGAGGCTATGGCTACACCTTC
TRBJ1-6	TRBV7-9	once	NA	CASSKDIQLHF	TGTGCCAGCAGCAAGGACATTCAGCTCCACTTT
TRBJ1-1	TRBV6-5	NA	TRBD1	CASSYPGQGNTEAFF	TGTGCCAGCAGTTACCCGGGACAGGGGAACACTGAAGCTTTCTTT
TRBJ1-1	TRBV7-3	once	NA	CASSPLQGSRTEAFF	TGTGCCAGCAGCCCATTACAGGGCTCGAGGACTGAAGCTTTCTTT
TRBJ1-2	TRBV11-2	NA	TRBD1	CASAEGAYGYTF	TGTGCCAGCGCCGAGGGGGCCTATGGCTACACCTTC
TRBJ2-5	TRBV7-6	NA	NA	CASSFMGLGRQETQYF	TGTGCCAGCAGTTTTATGGGCCTGGGGAGACAAGAGACCCAGTACTTC
TRBJ2-5	TRBV10-3	NA	NA	CAISANRVQETQYF	TGTGCCATCAGTGCGAACAGGGTCCAAGAGACCCAGTACTTC
TRBJ1-2	TRBV6-5	NA	NA	CASGWEETAYGYTF	TGTGCCAGCGGATGGGAGGAGACAGCTTATGGCTACACCTTC
TRBJ2-2	TRBV7-8	once	TRBD2	CASSLGWKAGGNTGELFF	TGTGCCAGCAGCTTAGGATGGAAAGCGGGAGGAAACACCGGGGAGCTGTTTTTT
TRBJ2-5	TRBV19	NA	TRBD1	CASSMVTGFQETQYF	TGTGCCAGTAGTATGGTGACAGGGTTTCAAGAGACCCAGTACTTC
TRBJ2-5	TRBV30	NA	TRBD1	CAWSRLDRDQETQYF	TGTGCCTGGAGTAGATTGGACAGGGATCAGGAGACCCAGTACTTC
TRBJ2-2	TRBV2	NA	TRBD2	CATGNGRPSGGELFF	TGTGCCACCGGGAACGGGAGGCCGTCCGGCGGGGAGCTGTTTTTT
TRBJ2-1	TRBV6-5	NA	TRBD2	CASSFLADTYEQFF	TGTGCCAGCAGTTTCCTAGCGGACACCTATGAGCAGTTCTTC
TRBJ2-1	TRBV9	NA	NA	CASSDGSPYNEQFF	TGTGCCAGCAGCGACGGGAGTCCCTACAATGAGCAGTTCTTC
TRBJ2-7	TRBV30	NA	TRBD2	CAWSVLASGKWSYEQYF	TGTGCCTGGAGTGTACTGGCTAGCGGGAAGTGGTCCTACGAGCAGTACTTC
TRBJ2-5	TRBV27	NA	TRBD1	CASSLWNRGTETQYF	TGTGCCAGCAGTTTATGGAACAGGGGCACGGAGACCCAGTACTTC
TRBJ2-1	TRBV15	NA	TRBD1	CATSRRDSYNEQFF	TGTGCCACCAGCAGGAGGGACAGTTACAATGAGCAGTTCTTC
TRBJ2-1	TRBV27	NA	TRBD1	CASHPRGLRAYNEQFF	TGTGCCAGCCACCCTAGGGGGCTCCGAGCCTACAATGAGCAGTTCTTC
TRBJ2-3	TRBV5-1	NA	TRBD1	CASSRQGGGDTQYF	TGCGCCAGCAGCCGACAGGGGGGGGGAGATACGCAGTATTTT
TRBJ2-2	TRBV7-2	NA	TRBD2	CASSLVSGRAIGELFF	TGTGCCAGCAGCTTAGTTAGCGGGAGGGCCATCGGGGAGCTGTTTTTT
TRBJ2-1	TRBV27	NA	TRBD2	CASSPELAGGVNEQFF	TGTGCCAGCAGTCCAGAACTAGCGGGAGGGGTAAATGAGCAGTTCTTC
TRBJ1-2	TRBV29-1	NA	NA	CSVEWQNYGYTF	TGCAGCGTTGAATGGCAGAACTATGGCTACACCTTC
TRBJ1-2	TRBV9	NA	NA	CASSEGNWAYTF	TGTGCCAGCAGCGAGGGGAATTGGGCCTACACCTTC
TRBJ2-1	TRBV4-3	NA	TRBD1	CASSQDQTGTAYNEQFF	TGCGCCAGCAGCCAAGATCAAACAGGGACAGCCTACAATGAGCAGTTCTTC
TRBJ2-1	TRBV5-4	NA	NA	CASSLERVNNEQFF	TGTGCCAGCAGCTTGGAGCGGGTCAACAATGAGCAGTTCTTC